The rows below give T cell receptor beta chains drawn from one sample of a study of T-cell memory formation after mild COVID-19. From the 5' RACE reads, TCRdb called clonotypes with MiXCR, one entry per CDR3 protein. This sample has about 250,000 distinct CDR3 sequences, with about 17% found just once. The sample consisted of PBMCs or a T cell subset sorted from them (not recorded which). These receptors all come from a man younger than 30 who had mild COVID-19 (a few samples of this study predate the infection). Cell type and time point are not known. Both conserved end residues are part of each CDR3. The D gene is left open where the match is weak. The size field is filled for only some rows; it gives once, few, many or a size class.

D	V	size	J	CDR3	DNA
.	TRBV10-3	.	TRBJ2-2	CAPSALRAGELFF	TGTGCCCCCTCTGCCCTTAGGGCCGGGGAGCTGTTTTTT
.	TRBV6-5	few	TRBJ1-2	CASSYSARNYGYTF	TGTGCCAGCAGTTACTCGGCCAGGAACTATGGCTACACCTTC
.	TRBV6-5	many	TRBJ2-5	CASRAVETQYF	TGTGCCAGCAGGGCCGTCGAGACCCAGTACTTC
.	TRBV12-3/TRBV12-4	few	TRBJ1-5	CASSFRDRLKPQHF	TGTGCCAGCAGTTTTCGAGACAGGCTCAAGCCCCAGCATTTT
TRBD2	TRBV18	.	TRBJ2-3	CASSPARRAGESDTQYF	TGTGCCAGCTCACCAGCTCGAAGAGCGGGAGAATCAGATACGCAGTATTTT
.	TRBV6-1	.	TRBJ2-7	CASRPRGSSYEQYF	TGTGCCAGCAGACCAAGAGGGAGTTCCTACGAGCAGTACTTC
.	TRBV7-2	few	TRBJ2-2	CASSLQRARTGELFF	TGTGCCAGCAGCTTACAGCGGGCTCGCACCGGGGAGCTGTTTTTT
TRBD2	TRBV7-2	few	TRBJ2-7	CASSLSRGLTPGEQYF	TGTGCCAGCAGCTTAAGTAGGGGACTAACCCCGGGGGAGCAGTACTTC
.	TRBV5-1	few	TRBJ2-7	CASSSGGADDYEQYF	TGCGCCAGCAGCTCAGGGGGGGCGGACGACTACGAGCAGTACTTC
TRBD2	TRBV20-1	.	TRBJ2-3	CSASASGEADTQYF	TGCAGTGCCTCAGCTAGCGGGGAAGCAGATACGCAGTATTTT
.	TRBV7-2	.	TRBJ2-2	CASSLNLARNTGELFF	TGTGCCAGCAGCTTAAATCTTGCGAGGAACACCGGGGAGCTGTTTTTT
TRBD1	TRBV12-3/TRBV12-4	many	TRBJ1-4	CASSFGTAEKLFF	TGTGCCAGCAGTTTTGGGACAGCTGAAAAACTGTTTTTT
.	TRBV20-1	many	TRBJ2-5	CSALVGVKTQYF	TGCAGTGCGCTAGTGGGGGTCAAGACCCAGTACTTC
.	TRBV7-7	.	TRBJ2-7	CASSLAWGPPYEQYF	TGTGCCAGCAGCTTAGCGTGGGGGCCCCCCTACGAGCAGTACTTC
TRBD1	TRBV12-3/TRBV12-4	many	TRBJ1-1	CATRQGLLDTEAFF	TGTGCCACACGACAGGGGCTACTAGACACTGAAGCTTTCTTT
TRBD2	TRBV11-3	few	TRBJ2-3	CASSRGGQADTQYF	TGTGCCAGCAGCCGGGGGGGCCAGGCAGATACGCAGTATTTT
.	TRBV4-1	few	TRBJ1-1	CASSQDPGRDTEAFF	TGCGCCAGCAGCCAAGATCCGGGTAGGGACACTGAAGCTTTCTTT
.	TRBV4-1	.	TRBJ2-3	CASSQSYTDRRDTQYF	TGCGCCAGCAGCCAATCTTACACCGACAGGAGAGATACGCAGTATTTT
.	TRBV3-1	.	TRBJ2-7	CASSQGRTYEQYF	TGTGCCAGCAGCCAGGGCAGAACCTACGAGCAGTACTTC
TRBD2	TRBV10-3	few	TRBJ2-3	CAISPSRGGADTQYF	TGTGCCATCAGCCCCTCGCGGGGGGGCGCAGATACGCAGTATTTT
TRBD1	TRBV6-2/TRBV6-3	few	TRBJ1-1	CASSPIRTGTAFF	TGTGCCAGCAGTCCCATCAGGACAGGGACAGCTTTCTTT
.	TRBV4-2	many	TRBJ2-4	CASSQDRARENIQYF	TGTGCCAGCAGCCAAGATCGGGCCCGGGAAAACATTCAGTACTTC
.	TRBV4-3	few	TRBJ1-1	CASSRDTGYPSAFF	TGCGCCAGCAGCCGAGATACAGGGTATCCCTCGGCTTTCTTT
.	TRBV7-9	.	TRBJ1-1	CASSLDSLVGEAFF	TGTGCCAGCAGCCTGGACAGCTTAGTAGGTGAAGCTTTCTTT
TRBD1	TRBV5-1	.	TRBJ1-2	CASSGTSRTGVYGYTF	TGCGCCAGCAGCGGAACCTCCCGGACAGGGGTCTATGGCTACACCTTC
.	TRBV3-1	.	TRBJ1-1	CASSQDWGGTAFF	TGTGCCAGCAGCCAAGACTGGGGCGGAACGGCTTTCTTT
.	TRBV7-3	.	TRBJ2-2	CASSLSGVVTGELFF	TGTGCCAGCAGCCTTTCGGGGGTGGTGACCGGGGAGCTGTTTTTT
.	TRBV7-3	many	TRBJ2-1	CASSLNYNEQFF	TGTGCCAGCAGCTTAAACTACAATGAGCAGTTCTTC
.	TRBV6-5	.	TRBJ1-5	CASSLAGENQPQHF	TGTGCCAGCAGCCTCGCGGGGGAAAATCAGCCCCAGCATTTT
TRBD1	TRBV7-2	many	TRBJ2-1	CASSTQSGTGIRNEQFF	TGTGCCAGCAGCACTCAATCCGGGACAGGGATCCGCAATGAGCAGTTCTTC
.	TRBV18	.	TRBJ2-2	CASSRPVLNTGELFF	TGTGCCAGCTCACGACCAGTTCTGAACACCGGGGAGCTGTTTTTT
.	TRBV29-1	.	TRBJ1-2	CSVGSPLVGYTF	TGCAGCGTTGGGAGCCCCCTAGTCGGCTACACCTTC
TRBD1	TRBV20-1	.	TRBJ1-1	CSARTGGVNTEAFF	TGCAGTGCACGGACAGGGGGCGTGAACACTGAAGCTTTCTTT
TRBD2	TRBV9	.	TRBJ2-5	CASSEAAGVQETQYF	TGTGCCAGCAGCGAGGCGGCGGGGGTACAAGAGACCCAGTACTTC
.	TRBV12-3/TRBV12-4	.	TRBJ2-5	CASRWGAVETQYF	TGTGCCAGCAGGTGGGGGGCAGTGGAGACCCAGTACTTC